Below are 4 T cell receptor beta chains sequenced from a single sample in a study of shared clonotypes between healthy human individuals. TCRdb's copy holds only in-frame clones and misses some; the assay was immunoSEQ multiplex PCR. The sample consists of roughly 810,000 clones, about 97% of them appearing once. As defined, naive CD8 cells were CD45RO-negative and positively selected for CCR7, with terminally differentiated effector memory CD45RA+ cells excluded. The specimen sequenced was naive CD8+ T cells sorted from blood. The receptors stem from a man aged 30 to 39 in good health.

The sample holds one count of this clone. V is TRBV4-2 and J is TRBJ2-1; D is ambiguous. The CDR3 length is 14 residues. V was clipped by 4 bases and J by 4 bases, with 11 bases between them. The germline gives CDR1 LGHNA, CDR2 YNFKEQ. CDR3 bases: TGTGCCAGCAGCCCGTCGGGTTTATACAATGAGCAGTTCTTC. Translated: CASSPSGLYNEQFF.

The chain carries TRBV7-8 and TRBJ2-7; D call uncertain. Germline CDR1 and CDR2: SGHVS and FQNEAQ. The CDR3 extends over 14 amino acids. V was cut by 4 bases and J by 2 bases, with 12 bases left in between. The CDR3 protein is CASSSASSPYEQYF. CDR3 DNA: TGTGCCAGCAGCTCCGCCAGTTCCCCCTACGAGCAGTACTTC.

This clone appeared a single time. The V call is TRBV2, the J call TRBJ2-1, with D possibly matching TRBD2 (5 bases). This CDR3 is 13 amino acids long. From germline, CDR1 is SNHLY and CDR2 FYNNEI. Trimming pared 6 bases from V and 4 bases from J, leaving 10 bases between. CDR3 amino acids: CASSGGLYNEQFF. The CDR3 region has the DNA TGTGCCAGCAGCGGTGGACTTTACAATGAGCAGTTCTTC. Full variable domain (outside the CDR3, taken from reference TRBV2 and TRBJ2-1): EPEVTQTPSHQVTQMGQEVILRCVPISNHLYFYWYRQILGQKVEFLVSFYNNEISEKSEIFDDQFSVERPDGSNFTLKIRSTKLEDSAMYFCASSGGLYNEQFFGPGTRLTVL.

This chain connects TRBV6-5 to TRBJ2-1, with D perhaps matching TRBD2 (6 bases). With 2 bases removed from V and 5 bases from J, the gap between germline ends came to 13 bases. Germline assignment: CDR1 MNHEY and CDR2 SVGAGI. The length of the CDR3 is 15 residues. The CDR3 protein is CASSYNPAGNNEQFF. CDR3 DNA sequence: TGTGCCAGCAGTTACAATCCCGCGGGAAACAATGAGCAGTTCTTC.